The 15 T cell receptor beta chains given below trace back to one sample, sequenced in a study of T cells in Graves' hyperthyroidism and ophthalmopathy. TCR beta CDR3 regions were amplified from RNA. With the HTBI primer set, the TCR CDR3 went through a first round of RT-PCR. TCRdb reprocessed the multiplex PCR reads via MiXCR and lists one record per CDR3 protein. The sample carries 750,000 to 950,000 distinct CDR3 sequences, more than 30% recorded once. The sequencing input was blood. The source is a man aged 18 to 30 with Graves' hyperthyroidism.

The chain uses TRBV5-4 and TRBJ2-7, with D hard to call. The length of the CDR3 is 11 residues. The germline CDR1 and CDR2 sequences are SGHNT and YYREEE (reference sequence). Trimming took off 1 base at V and 6 bases at J, with 5 bases between the two ends. CDR3 in amino acids: CASSLHGEQYF. The CDR3 region has the DNA TGTGCCAGCAGCTTGCATGGCGAGCAGTACTTC.

This clonotype was picked up many times. This chain connects TRBV7-2 to TRBJ1-4, with D hard to call. CDR1 SGHTA and CDR2 FQGNSA come from the germline V gene. The CDR3 sequence is 14 residues long. Trimming cost V 5 bases and J 8 bases, with 15 bases left between them. The CDR3 region has the DNA TGTGCCAGCAGCGCCTGGGGTTTAGGGGAAAAACTGTTTTTT. Translated: CASSAWGLGEKLFF.

This clonotype was found a few times. The gene calls are TRBV7-9 and TRBJ2-7; 7 bases line up with TRBD1. The germline CDR1 and CDR2 sequences are SEHNR and FQNEAQ (reference sequence). V was clipped by 1 base and J by 1 base; unmatched bases: 13. This CDR3 comprises 18 residues. The CDR3 reads CASSLGDSLSTVSYEQYF. CDR3 coding DNA: TGTGCCAGCAGCTTAGGGGACAGTCTAAGTACCGTGTCCTACGAGCAGTACTTC.

J is TRBJ2-6 and V is TRBV5-8; maybe TRBD1 (5 bases). The CDR3 loop spans 17 amino acids. Looked up from germline, CDR1 is SGHTS and CDR2 is YDEGEE. V shed 6 bases and J shed 0 bases, with 16 bases lying between them. The CDR3 coding sequence is TGTGCCAGCAACGACGACAGCGCGCGCTCTGGGGCCAACGTCCTGACTTTC. As protein: CASNDDSARSGANVLTF.

The chain links TRBV5-1 to TRBJ1-4; D remains unclear. V was pared by 4 bases and J by 7 bases, with 14 bases between. Germline lookup yields CDR1 SGHRS and CDR2 YFSETQ. The CDR3 is 14 amino acids. The CDR3 region is CASSAGEVGEKLFF. In DNA form, the CDR3 reads TGCGCCAGCAGCGCCGGGGAGGTCGGTGAAAAACTGTTTTTT.

This clonotype was seen many times. This chain joins TRBV18 and TRBJ2-5; D call uncertain. V shed 8 bases and J shed 5 bases, with 15 bases lying between them. The CDR3 runs 13 residues. CDR1 is KGHSH, CDR2 LQKENI, per germline. The CDR3: CASSPPVGETQYF. The CDR3 DNA is TGTGCCAGCAGCCCCCCCGTGGGGGAGACCCAGTACTTC.

The J gene is TRBJ1-1, the V gene TRBV9, with 7 bases identical to TRBD1. Unmatched junction bases numbered 13, after V lost 5 bases and J lost 6 bases. This CDR3 comprises 15 residues. The germline V gene has CDR1 SGDLS and CDR2 YYNGEE. CDR3 coding DNA: TGTGCCAGCAGTGCGGGACAGAGAACGATCGCTGAAGCTTTCTTT. Residues: CASSAGQRTIAEAFF.

This clonotype was seen at least ten times. The chain is built from TRBV6-1 and TRBJ1-6, with a tentative D call TRBD1 (5 bases). Between the trimmed V and J ends, which lost 1 base and 7 bases, there was a span of 11 bases. This CDR3 region has 15 residues. Germline CDR1 is MNHNS and CDR2 is SASEGT. CDR3 region: CASSEGQGGNSPLHF. As DNA, the CDR3 is TGTGCCAGCAGTGAAGGGCAGGGTGGCAATTCACCCCTCCACTTT.

The chain couples TRBV20-1 to TRBJ1-6; maybe TRBD1 (6 bases). V lost 6 bases to trimming and J lost 4 bases, with 13 bases between them. Germline V lookup: CDR1 DFQATT, CDR2 SNEGSKA (reference sequence). This CDR3 is 14 amino acids long. CDR3 sequence reads: CSAATGPYNSPLHF. The DNA of the CDR3 is TGCAGTGCAGCTACAGGGCCGTATAATTCACCCCTCCACTTT.

The gene calls are TRBV25-1 and TRBJ1-1; TRBD1 is a possible D gene (6 bases). This CDR3 region has 14 residues. In germline, CDR1 is MGHDK, CDR2 SYGVNS. The V end was cut by 5 bases, the J end by 3 bases, with 13 bases between. The CDR3 DNA reads as TGTGCCAGCAGTCCTAGGGGGGTTGACACTGAAGCTTTCTTT. Its protein is CASSPRGVDTEAFF.

Worth noting for this clonotype: No conserved phenylalanine or tryptophan is present at the end of the CDR3, so a read error is the likely explanation. The rearrangement links TRBV25-1 to TRBJ1-2; a weak D match, TRBD1 (6 bases). V dropped 9 bases and J dropped 6 bases, with 17 bases sitting between them. This CDR3 comprises 13 residues. In germline, CDR1 is MGHDK, CDR2 SYGVNS. For the CDR3, the DNA is TGTGCCAGTAGCCTCCAGGGGAAGGATGGCTACACCCTC. It yields the protein CASSLQGKDGYTL.

This clonotype has a handful of counts. This chain connects TRBV7-9 to TRBJ2-5; weak D call: TRBD1 (6 bases). CDR1 SEHNR and CDR2 FQNEAQ come from the germline V gene (reference sequence). The V end lost 8 bases, the J end lost 4 bases, and 17 bases lay between the germline ends. The CDR3 totals 14 residues. The CDR3 nucleotides read TGTGCCAGCCGCCCGGGACATGTATTAGAGACCCAGTACTTC. Amino acids: CASRPGHVLETQYF.

The chain recombines TRBV20-1 with TRBJ1-1; D is uncertain. This CDR3 comprises 13 residues. The V end was cut by 3 bases, the J end by 2 bases, with 10 bases between. CDR1 DFQATT and CDR2 SNEGSKA come from the germline V gene (reference sequence). The CDR3 spells CSASIRDNTEAFF. In DNA form, the CDR3 reads TGCAGTGCTAGTATCCGAGACAACACTGAAGCTTTCTTT.

This chain uses TRBV7-3 with TRBJ2-7; 12 nucleotides agree with TRBD2. V was pared by 6 bases and J by 9 bases, with 12 bases of the junction left unmatched. CDR1 is SGHTA, CDR2 FQGTGA, per germline. This CDR3 has 15 residues. In DNA form, the CDR3 reads TGTGCCAGCAGTTACCTAGCGGGAGGGCCCGGAGGGCAGTACTTC. It translates to CASSYLAGGPGGQYF.

The chain links TRBV11-1 to TRBJ1-1; TRBD1 aligns across 11 bases. This CDR3 is built from 15 residues. The V gene end was trimmed by 5 bases and the J gene end by 6 bases; junction bases not matched to a gene: 8. The V gene's germline CDR1 is SGHAT and CDR2 FQDESV (reference sequence). The CDR3 DNA follows: TGTGCCAGCAGCGAACCGGGACAGGGGGGTCCTGAAGCTTTCTTT. Translation: CASSEPGQGGPEAFF.